These 15 T cell receptor beta chains were sequenced from one sample in a study of blood T cell repertoires in COVID-19. The method was immunoSEQ multiplex PCR; TCRdb's version includes in-frame clones alone and lacks a portion of them. Here the sample spans about 160,000 clones, approximately 82% being singletons. Source material: PBMCs or T cells enriched from blood (not recorded which). Source of these receptors: a man between 60 and 75 years old who had recovered from COVID-19.

This sequence joins TRBV10-3 and TRBJ2-7; 9 bases are a match to TRBD2. The CDR3 consists of 15 residues. Germline CDR1 and CDR2: ENHRY and SYGVKD. Trimming at V came to 3 bases and at J to 1 base, leaving 4 bases not matched to a gene. CDR3 residues: CAISEAGGRSYEQYF. CDR3 DNA sequence: TGTGCCATCAGTGAAGCGGGAGGACGATCCTACGAGCAGTACTTC.

CDR3 coding DNA: TGTGCCAGTAGTATTACCCCGGGACAGGCCAAGGACGAGCAGTACTTC. It codes for CASSITPGQAKDEQYF. V usage is TRBV19 and J usage is TRBJ2-7; 8 bases agree with TRBD1. This CDR3 has 16 amino acids. CDR1 and CDR2 from the germline V gene are LNHDA and SQIVND (reference sequence). Unmatched junction bases numbered 12, after V lost 3 bases and J lost 5 bases.

This chain connects TRBV10-1 to TRBJ2-1; tentatively, D is TRBD2 (7 bases). Trimming left V 10 bases short and J 9 bases short, with 13 bases between. The V gene's germline CDR1 is WNHNN and CDR2 SYGVQD (reference sequence). The length of the CDR3 is 11 residues. CDR3 coding DNA: TGCGCCATTCGGGGGGCTAGTGAGCAGTTCTTC. It yields the protein CAIRGASEQFF.

The rearrangement joins TRBV7-3 to TRBJ1-1; D remains ambiguous. Germline V CDR1 and CDR2: SGHTA, FQGTGA. Trimming pared 1 base from V and 0 bases from J, leaving 9 bases between. CDR3 length: 15 residues. The CDR3 here is CASSLSNSMNTEAFF. The CDR3 coding sequence is TGTGCCAGCAGCTTAAGTAACAGCATGAACACTGAAGCTTTCTTT.

This sequence joins TRBV28 and TRBJ2-5; 7 nucleotides align to TRBD2. The CDR3 contains 17 residues. Per the germline V gene, CDR1 is MDHEN and CDR2 is SYDVKM. Trimming removed 6 bases from V and 5 bases from J; junction bases left unmatched: 18. The CDR3 loop reads CASSKVAWSGAGETQYF. The DNA for the CDR3 is TGTGCCAGCAGCAAAGTAGCGTGGTCGGGAGCGGGGGAGACCCAGTACTTC. Together with reference TRBV28 and TRBJ2-5, the CDR3 gives the full variable domain: DVKVTQSSRYLVKRTGEKVFLECVQDMDHENMFWYRQDPGLGLRLIYFSYDVKMKEKGDIPEGYSVSREKKERFSLILESASTNQTSMYLCASSKVAWSGAGETQYFGPGTRLLVL.

CDR3 region: CASSQELARNEQFF. As DNA, the CDR3 is TGTGCCAGCAGCCAAGAATTGGCAAGAAATGAGCAGTTCTTC. J is TRBJ2-1 and V is TRBV14; D gene uncertain. The V end lost 0 bases, the J end lost 7 bases, and 10 bases lay between the germline ends. Germline lookup yields CDR1 SGHDN and CDR2 FVKESK. The CDR3 consists of 14 residues.

The chain uses TRBV7-2 and TRBJ2-7, with TRBD1 matching over 7 bases. V was clipped by 3 bases and J by 6 bases; unmatched bases: 5. This CDR3 is 13 amino acids long. Germline V gene lookup returns CDR1 SGHTA and CDR2 FQGNSA. In DNA form, the CDR3 reads TGTGCCAGCAGCTTTACAGGGGACGGCGAGCAGTACTTC. Translated, it gives CASSFTGDGEQYF.

The chain links TRBV6-5 to TRBJ2-1; D possibly corresponds to TRBD2 (6 bases). This CDR3 spans 15 amino acids. Per germline, CDR1 MNHEY and CDR2 SVGAGI. Trimming left V 0 bases short and J 8 bases short, with 14 bases between. CDR3 sequence (DNA): TGTGCCAGCAGTTACTCGCAGGGACTTAGCCATGAGCAGTTCTTC. Its protein is CASSYSQGLSHEQFF.

V and J are TRBV6-5 and TRBJ2-5, with unresolved D. Germline lookup yields CDR1 MNHEY and CDR2 SVGAGI. CDR3 length: 15 residues. Trimming pared 0 bases from V and 1 base from J, leaving 9 bases between. CDR3 sequence (DNA): TGTGCCAGCAGTTACTCACCTTACACCCAAGAGACCCAGTACTTC. This sequence encodes CASSYSPYTQETQYF.

This clone came up once. This sequence joins TRBV5-1 and TRBJ2-7; 12 nucleotides align to TRBD2. Germline V gives CDR1 SGHRS, CDR2 YFSETQ. The CDR3 sequence is 15 residues long. V lost 4 bases to trimming and J lost 6 bases; unmatched junction nucleotides: 8. CDR3 sequence reads: CASSPLAGGPSEQYF. CDR3 coding DNA: TGCGCCAGCAGCCCTCTAGCGGGAGGGCCTTCCGAGCAGTACTTC.

The rearrangement joins TRBV29-1 to TRBJ2-3; 9 bases fit TRBD2. The CDR3 is made up of 17 amino acids. Germline lookup yields CDR1 SQVTM and CDR2 ANQGSEA. Losses at the gene ends were 2 bases for V and 2 bases for J; bases not matched to a gene: 11. This chain's CDR3 is CSVEWRLTSGNTDTQYF. As DNA, the CDR3 is TGCAGCGTTGAATGGCGGCTGACTAGCGGAAACACAGATACGCAGTATTTT.

This sequence joins TRBV5-4 and TRBJ2-4, with 7 bases fitting TRBD1. Germline CDR1 and CDR2: SGHNT and YYREEE (reference sequence). CDR3 length: 15 residues. Losses at the gene ends were 4 bases for V and 7 bases for J; bases not matched to a gene: 11. The CDR3 DNA reads TGTGCCAGCAGCGCAACCGGGACAGAGGGGAACATTCAGTACTTC. Its translation: CASSATGTEGNIQYF.

The J gene is TRBJ1-6, the V gene TRBV28; D might be TRBD1 (5 bases). Germline values: CDR1 MDHEN, CDR2 SYDVKM. Trimming took off 8 bases at V and 3 bases at J, with 11 bases between the two ends. This CDR3 is built from 14 residues. CDR3 in amino acids: CASLATVYNSPLHF. The DNA of the CDR3 is TGTGCCAGCTTGGCGACAGTCTATAATTCACCCCTCCACTTT.

J is TRBJ2-6 and V is TRBV7-9, with TRBD1 as a possible D gene (5 bases). The V end lost 2 bases, the J end lost 0 bases, and 14 bases lay between the germline ends. The CDR3 has 18 residues. Germline loops: CDR1 SEHNR, CDR2 FQNEAQ (reference sequence). This chain's CDR3 is CASSLKGHGDSGANVLTF. CDR3 nucleotides: TGTGCCAGCAGCTTAAAAGGACACGGTGACTCTGGGGCCAACGTCCTGACTTTC.

This clone appeared many times. CDR3 DNA sequence: TGTGCCAGCAGCCTGACAGGGCATGGCACTGAAGCTTTCTTT. This sequence encodes CASSLTGHGTEAFF. The chain uses TRBV5-6 and TRBJ1-1; the match to TRBD1 covers 7 bases. Germline lookup yields CDR1 SGHDT and CDR2 YYEEEE. The CDR3 loop spans 14 amino acids. The junction had 7 bases not matched to a gene; V was cut back by 4 bases and J by 4 bases. Drawing the rest from reference TRBV5-6 and TRBJ1-1, the complete variable domain is DAGVTQSPTHLIKTRGQQVTLRCSPKSGHDTVSWYQQALGQGPQFIFQYYEEEERQRGNFPDRFSGHQFPNYSSELNVNALLLGDSALYLCASSLTGHGTEAFFGQGTRLTVV.